This T cell receptor beta chain was sequenced for a study of CD8 T cells in ankylosing spondylitis. Study-wide results and caveats: Blood of patients with ankylosing spondylitis appeared to be characterized by a TCR beta motif of seven or eight highly homologous variants. Disease-associated clonotypes exhibited CD8+ identity and were relatively infrequent in peripheral blood. Past studies reported some motif variants in reactive arthritis synovial fluid and blood.

TCRdb independently ran MiXCR on the 5' RACE reads; one entry per CDR3 protein. The repertoire holds fewer than 400,000 distinct CDR3 sequences, with around 20% as singletons. About this clonotype itself: Its antigen is currently unknown.

Trimming stripped 4 bases from V and 7 bases from J, with 16 bases between. This CDR3 region has 15 residues. In germline, CDR1 is MNHEY, CDR2 SVGEGT. Material: blood, either unsorted or a sorted T cell fraction (not recorded which). This clonotype was obtained from a male donor with ankylosing spondylitis. V gene TRBV6-2 or TRBV6-3 combines with J gene TRBJ1-4; the D is unclear. The CDR3 DNA is TGTGCCAGCAGTTTCCTGAACGGTAACCTTGAAAAACTGTTTTTT. This sequence encodes CASSFLNGNLEKLFF.